What follows describes a single T cell receptor beta chain. The antigen remains unidentified. The source of the sample is a study of T cells in localized non-small cell lung cancer. Findings and limits, study-wide: Of the tissues analyzed, uninvolved adjacent lung showed maximal T cell clonality, greater than tumor.

Clones were read by immunoSEQ multiplex PCR, and TCRdb kept only the in-frame ones, dropping some. This table holds some 11,000 clones, approximately 85% found once. Trimming removed 4 bases from V and 6 bases from J, with 13 bases in between. CDR1 is SGHRS, CDR2 YFSETQ, per germline. The CDR3 runs to 13 residues. This sequence joins TRBV5-1 and TRBJ1-2, with D unresolved. The source is a female donor older than 55 with stage II lung adenocarcinoma. Sequenced here: peripheral blood mononuclear cells, sampled before any cancer treatment. CDR3 sequence reads: CASSTPGSHGYTF. In nucleotides, the CDR3 is TGCGCCAGCAGCACCCCGGGGAGTCATGGCTACACCTTC.